This T cell receptor (beta chain) was found in a study of post-analysis software for immune sequencing data. The wider study: Relapsing-remitting, secondary progressive and progressive-relapsing multiple sclerosis courses were included.

This clonotype was counted between two and nine times. The antigen remains undetermined. The CDR3 has 14 residues. CDR1 and CDR2 (germline): SGHTA, FQGNSA. The V end was cut by 1 base, the J end by 3 bases, with 8 bases between. Study-wide results and caveats: Samples made in the same batch grouped tightly together by F measure. Controls' normalized Chao1 diversity significantly exceeded that of multiple sclerosis patients. Patients showed TRBV5-6, TRBV5-1 and TRBV20-1 among five TRBV segments more frequent than in controls.

cDNA libraries for TCR beta contained unique molecular identifiers. Out of about 0.95 to 10 million T cells, hundreds of thousands of cDNA molecules were generated. TCRdb re-called the PCR reads with MiXCR, one entry per CDR3 protein. Among some 240,000 distinct CDR3 sequences, about 40% were seen once, and the ten largest hold under 5.5%. The material sequenced was blood. The TCR was taken from a girl aged 5-17 years with multiple sclerosis. The chain links TRBV7-2 to TRBJ2-3; D is uncertain. This CDR3 is CASSLEGWTDTQYF. CDR3 coding DNA: TGTGCCAGCAGCTTAGAAGGATGGACAGATACGCAGTATTTT.